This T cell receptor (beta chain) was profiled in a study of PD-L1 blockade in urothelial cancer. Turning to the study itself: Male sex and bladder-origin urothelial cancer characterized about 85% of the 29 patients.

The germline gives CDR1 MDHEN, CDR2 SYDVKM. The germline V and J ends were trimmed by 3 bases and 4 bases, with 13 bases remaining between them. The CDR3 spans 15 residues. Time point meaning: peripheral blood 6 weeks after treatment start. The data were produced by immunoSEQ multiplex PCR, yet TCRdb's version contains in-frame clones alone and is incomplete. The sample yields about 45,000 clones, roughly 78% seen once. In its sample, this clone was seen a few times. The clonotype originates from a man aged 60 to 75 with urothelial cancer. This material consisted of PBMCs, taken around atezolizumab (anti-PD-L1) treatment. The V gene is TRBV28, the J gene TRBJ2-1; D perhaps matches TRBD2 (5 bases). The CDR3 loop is CASSFRGMGYNEQFF. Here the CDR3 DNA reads TGTGCCAGCAGTTTCCGGGGAATGGGGTACAATGAGCAGTTCTTC.